The 18 T cell receptor beta chains given below trace back to one sample, sequenced in a study of monozygotic twins with inflammatory bowel disease. With the 5' RACE reads reprocessed, TCRdb shows one record per CDR3 protein and no DNA. The sample has fewer than 400,000 distinct CDR3 sequences. Sequencing was done on a sample of blood. The receptors come from a human donor with ulcerative colitis or Crohn's disease, or a healthy co-twin of an affected twin (not recorded which).

V is TRBV5-1 and J is TRBJ2-2; TCRdb calls TRBD1, which cannot be checked without DNA. The CDR3 totals 17 residues. Germline V lookup: CDR1 SGHRS, CDR2 YFSETQ. The CDR3 protein is CASSLGGQAINTGELFF.

J is TRBJ2-5 and V is TRBV4-3. The germline V gene encodes CDR1 LGHNA and CDR2 YSLEER. The CDR3 length is 13 residues. The CDR3 sequence is CASSQDASETQYF.

The V gene is TRBV3-1, the J gene TRBJ2-3; TCRdb proposes TRBD2, but this gene call is untestable without DNA. Germline CDR1 is LGHDT and CDR2 is YNNKEL (reference sequence). CDR3 length: 21 residues. This CDR3 reads CASSLEILTSGTPQGPDTQYF.

The chain is built from TRBV5-1 and TRBJ1-2. Germline CDR1 and CDR2: SGHRS and YFSETQ. The CDR3 runs to 14 residues. This CDR3 reads CASSEMAFNYGYTF.

J is TRBJ2-2 and V is TRBV29-1; the TRBD2 assignment by TCRdb is unverifiable without DNA. The CDR3 runs 14 residues. Germline V gene sequence: CDR1 SQVTM, CDR2 ANQGSEA. CDR3 amino acids: CSVATSGSAGELFF.

The chain joins TRBV7-2 to TRBJ2-7. CDR3 size: 13 residues. Germline V lookup: CDR1 SGHTA, CDR2 FQGNSA. The CDR3 is CASSYDRSYEQYF.

The chain couples TRBV29-1 to TRBJ2-5; TCRdb names TRBD1, which stays unverified in the absence of DNA. Germline assignment: CDR1 SQVTM and CDR2 ANQGSEA. The CDR3 loop spans 13 amino acids. CDR3 sequence: CSVDWGAWETQYF.

The chain has TRBV3-1 and TRBJ2-7; TCRdb picks TRBD2, but there is no DNA to check that call. The CDR3 contains 15 residues. Germline loops: CDR1 LGHDT, CDR2 YNNKEL (reference sequence). The CDR3 reads CASSQAGTSGYEQYF.

This rearrangement joins TRBV19 to TRBJ2-7; TCRdb calls TRBD1, which cannot be checked without DNA. Germline V gene data show CDR1 as LNHDA and CDR2 as SQIVND (reference sequence). The CDR3 totals 15 residues. The CDR3 loop reads CASKMGTGDYYEQYF.

This chain joins TRBV11-2 and TRBJ1-2; TCRdb picks TRBD1, but there is no DNA to check that call. Germline CDR1 SGHAT, CDR2 FQNNGV. This CDR3 comprises 18 residues. CDR3 residues: CASSKIGTGDSGWYGYTF.

The chain links TRBV10-3 to TRBJ1-1; TCRdb picks TRBD1, but there is no DNA to check that call. The germline gives CDR1 ENHRY, CDR2 SYGVKD. The CDR3 totals 18 residues. The CDR3 sequence is CAISELYGTGGLNTEAFF.

J is TRBJ2-1 and V is TRBV7-9. CDR3 size: 11 residues. CDR1 and CDR2 from the germline V gene are SEHNR and FQNEAQ (reference sequence). CDR3 sequence: CASRSYNEQFF.

The chain has TRBV7-9 and TRBJ1-4; with no DNA, the TCRdb D assignment of TRBD1 cannot be verified. The CDR3 has 15 residues. Germline V lookup: CDR1 SEHNR, CDR2 FQNEAQ (reference sequence). CDR3 sequence reads: CASSSGQLVDEKLFF.

This chain uses TRBV30 with TRBJ1-2. The CDR3 spans 15 residues. CDR1 is GTSNPN, CDR2 SVGIG, per germline (reference sequence). CDR3 loop: CASDSGYQTNYGYTF.

The V call is TRBV7-2, the J call TRBJ2-1; without DNA, the TCRdb call of TRBD2 cannot be checked. This CDR3 region has 14 residues. Germline V lookup: CDR1 SGHTA, CDR2 FQGNSA. The CDR3 here is CASSPKSGGYEQFF.

The chain combines TRBV7-2 with TRBJ2-2; TCRdb's D gene call, TRBD1, goes unchecked for lack of DNA. Germline V lookup: CDR1 SGHTA, CDR2 FQGNSA. This CDR3 has 15 amino acids. This CDR3 is CASSLVRENTGELFF.

CDR3 amino acids: CSAVTLGQSGYTF. This chain connects TRBV20-1 to TRBJ1-2; TCRdb returns TRBD1, unconfirmable since there is no DNA. The CDR3 has 13 amino acids. In germline, CDR1 is DFQATT, CDR2 SNEGSKA (reference sequence).

The genes are TRBV4-3 and TRBJ2-7; TCRdb's D gene call, TRBD1, goes unchecked for lack of DNA. In germline, CDR1 is LGHNA, CDR2 YSLEER. The CDR3 is made up of 15 amino acids. CDR3 sequence reads: CASSLGQGALYEQYF.